The entry below describes one TCR beta chain. One junction end does not reproduce the germline sequence, and a read error may be involved. These data belong to a study of cytomegalovirus exposure and HLA in healthy donors. The germline gives CDR1 SEHNR, CDR2 FQNEAQ (reference sequence). CDR3 size: 11 residues. PCR amplification relied on 60 Vbeta primers (plus 13 Jbeta primers). TCRdb's table, derived via immunoSEQ multiplex PCR, lists solely in-frame clones and lacks some. In the table there are about 190,000 clones, 65% to 90% of which are singletons. The chain employs TRBV7-9 and TRBJ2-5, with D hard to call. Source material: PBMCs. The receptor comes from a woman aged 25 to 45 in good health and CMV-seronegative. The CDR3 DNA reads as TGTTCCAGCAGTCCCGAGCTGACCCAGTACTTC. Translating gives CSSSPELTQYF.